These 5 T cell receptor beta chains were sequenced from one sample in a study of T cells after yellow fever vaccination. TCRdb used MiXCR to reprocess the 5' RACE reads, holding one entry per CDR3 protein. This table holds some 340,000 distinct CDR3 sequences, about 10% found once. Sequences were derived from CD4+ T cells sorted from PBMCs, sampled 45 days after the yellow fever booster vaccination. These receptors all stem from a man aged 18 to 30 who received the YFV17D yellow fever vaccine.

This clonotype was seen at least ten times. This rearrangement joins TRBV5-1 to TRBJ2-3; 9 bases are a match to TRBD2. CDR3 size: 16 residues. V gave up 0 bases and J gave up 4 bases; unmatched junction bases: 6. The germline V gene has CDR1 SGHRS and CDR2 YFSETQ. This CDR3 reads CASSLDRLAGSDTQYF. DNA of the CDR3: TGCGCCAGCAGCTTGGATCGGCTAGCGGGGTCAGATACGCAGTATTTT. Supplemented by reference TRBV5-1 and TRBJ2-3, the full variable domain reads KAGVTQTPRYLIKTRGQQVTLSCSPISGHRSVSWYQQTPGQGLQFLFEYFSETQRNKGNFPGRFSGRQFSNSRSEMNVSTLELGDSALYLCASSLDRLAGSDTQYFGPGTRLTVL.

This clonotype was picked up a small number of times. The V and J genes are TRBV9 and TRBJ2-5; D gene unclear. Per germline, CDR1 SGDLS and CDR2 YYNGEE. CDR3 length equals 16 residues. V was pared by 0 bases and J by 2 bases, with 14 bases between. In DNA form, the CDR3 reads TGTGCCAGCAGCGTAGCTGAAAGTCCTATTCAAGAGACCCAGTACTTC. It translates to CASSVAESPIQETQYF.

The rearrangement links TRBV20-1 to TRBJ1-4; no clear D. The CDR3 has 13 residues. With 1 base removed from V and 8 bases from J, the gap between germline ends came to 11 bases. CDR1 and CDR2 from the germline V gene are DFQATT and SNEGSKA (reference sequence). CDR3 DNA: TGCAGTGCTAGAGCCCAAAGAGGGGAAAAACTGTTTTTT. This encodes CSARAQRGEKLFF.

This clonotype was recorded at least ten times. J is TRBJ1-2 and V is TRBV7-8; D not certain. Per germline, CDR1 SGHVS and CDR2 FQNEAQ. V lost 1 base and J 1 base, leaving 4 bases between the germline ends. The CDR3 sequence is 13 residues long. CDR3 DNA sequence: TGTGCCAGCAGCTTAGGAGATAACTATGGCTACACCTTC. Translated: CASSLGDNYGYTF.

V gene TRBV7-2 combines with J gene TRBJ1-4; maybe TRBD1 (5 bases). The CDR3 is 17 residues long. Germline V gene sequence: CDR1 SGHTA, CDR2 FQGNSA. Trimming removed 0 bases from V and 3 bases from J, with 14 bases in between. For the CDR3, the DNA is TGTGCCAGCAGCTTAGCGGGGCAGGGTGGGTCTAATGAAAAACTGTTTTTT. Translating it yields CASSLAGQGGSNEKLFF.